This TCR beta chain was sequenced for a study of blood T cell repertoires in COVID-19. Losses at the gene ends were 6 bases for V and 6 bases for J; bases not matched to a gene: 5. The CDR3 has 13 amino acids. The germline V gene has CDR1 MNHEY and CDR2 SVGAGI. Some clones are missing from TCRdb's copy, which holds only in-frame ones; the method was immunoSEQ multiplex PCR. The sample yields about 280,000 clones, roughly 90% seen once. The specimen sequenced was peripheral blood. The chain combines TRBV6-5 with TRBJ2-3; 8 bases fit TRBD1. The TCR sequence derives from a woman aged 30 to 39 with active or convalescent COVID-19. The CDR3 sequence is CASRTGAGDTQYF. CDR3 nucleotides: TGTGCCAGCAGGACAGGGGCGGGGGATACGCAGTATTTT.